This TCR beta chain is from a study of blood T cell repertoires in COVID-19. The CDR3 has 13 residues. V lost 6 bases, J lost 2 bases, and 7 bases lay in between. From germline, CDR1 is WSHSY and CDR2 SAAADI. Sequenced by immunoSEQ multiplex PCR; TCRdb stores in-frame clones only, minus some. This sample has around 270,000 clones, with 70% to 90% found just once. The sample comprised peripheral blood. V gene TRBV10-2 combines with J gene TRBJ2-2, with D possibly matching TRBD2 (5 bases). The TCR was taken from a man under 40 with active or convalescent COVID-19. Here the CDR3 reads CASRDSNTGELFF. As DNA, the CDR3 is TGCGCCAGCAGGGACTCCAACACCGGGGAGCTGTTTTTT.